This T cell receptor (beta chain) was captured in a study of CD8 T cells in Susac syndrome (dated by TCRdb to about 2019). Regarding the study in general: Whether CD8+ T cell activation and differentiation in Susac syndrome was antigen driven was tested using repertoire sequencing. The paper's findings and limits, for the study overall: The TCR sequencing and HLA analysis was acknowledged to have included a relatively small number of individuals.

CDR1 and CDR2 are drawn from the germline V gene (reference sequence): DFQATT, SNEGSKA. The germline ends are 17 bases apart after V is trimmed by 6 bases and J by 3 bases. Counted from cysteine to phenylalanine, this CDR3 has 14 amino acids. Of all the DNA, just the CDR3 is kept, 42 bases in frame from base 1. This clonotype was detected only once. This clone's antigen is unknown. No quality values exist for individual bases; no much larger clone is one base distant. One read alone provides weak support. RNA was extracted using the RNeasy kit, and roughly 0.45 to 1 microgram was reverse transcribed with random hexamers. TCR beta CDR3 regions were amplified with the immunoSEQ multiplex PCR assay covering 54 Vbeta and 13 Jbeta segments. PCR amplification bias was corrected by using a synthetic template baseline for primer optimization and computational correction. The paper's data handling went like this. Reads were assigned to V, D and J genes according to IMGT and analyzed in immunoSEQ Analyzer, with only productive sequences retained. Clonality was computed as one minus Shannon entropy normalized by log2 of the number of productive unique sequences. For each patient and control, public and private clones were evaluated within the 100 most prevalent clones. Clones were defined as Susac-specific when absent from the healthy and MS cohorts, from about a thousand published viral clones and from other ImmuneACCESS disease sequences. TCRdb passed the public sequencing reads through fastp at Q25 and MiXCR, retaining productive beta sequences. Records with the same CDR3 protein are collapsed into one entry carrying the most frequent genes and DNA. TCRdb assigned the V and J calls; the authors' analysis was not used. Across this sample there are nearly 200,000 distinct CDR3 sequences, with around 96% seen only once. The ten largest clones capture 0.093% of the sample.

Peripheral blood CD8+ and CD4+ T cells from healthy donors, Susac syndrome patients and multiple sclerosis patients were profiled by high-throughput TCR beta sequencing. The multiple sclerosis controls were treatment-naive patients whose relapsing-remitting disease, either stable or active, fulfilled the revised McDonald criteria. Bulk CD8+ and CD4+ T cells were purified by magnetic negative isolation, while CD8+ TEMRA cells were enriched using FACS. Blood was collected in EDTA tubes and processed within 24 hours, with PBMCs isolated through density gradient centrifugation. PBMCs intended for TCR sequencing were cryopreserved in liquid nitrogen and were subsequently thawed in a 37 degrees C water bath. Purity of sorted or isolated CD4+, CD8+ and CD8+ TEMRA cells was at least 90%.

Recombination linked TRBV20-1 to TRBJ1-1; TRBD1 is perhaps the D gene, given 5 matching bases. The TCR sequence derives from a human donor with multiple sclerosis. The material sequenced was CD4+ T cells from PBMCs. The sequenced DNA is TGCAGTGCCCACCAGGGCGTGGCGTACACTGAAGCTTTCTTT. Its amino acids are CSAHQGVAYTEAFF.